The count of the clone carrying this T cell receptor beta chain is one. Original processing methods: Reference gene primer amplification gave nucleated cell count estimates. Clones were sequenced by immunoSEQ multiplex PCR, and TCRdb holds only the in-frame ones, with some missing. V and J calls and clone size come straight from that table; D and trimming were deduced from the DNA. The profile shows about 180,000 clones, 88% of them singletons. This specimen comes from a study of blood T cell repertoires in COVID-19. For the study at large: Researchers got acute and convalescent COVID-19 samples from the United States, Italy and Spain. T cells, B-cell-depleted T cells, or PBMCs supplied cDNA or gDNA.

V trimming: 3 bases; J trimming: 3 bases; junction bases outside the gene matches: 3. Germline loops: CDR1 SEHNR, CDR2 FQNEAQ (reference sequence). The CDR3 runs 14 residues. The chain carries TRBV7-9 and TRBJ2-3, with 7 bases identical to TRBD2. This clonotype was obtained from a woman aged 30 to 39 with acute or convalescent COVID-19. Sequenced sample: peripheral blood. CDR3 sequence reads: CASSLAGVTDTQYF. CDR3 nucleotides: TGTGCCAGCAGCTTGGCGGGAGTTACAGATACGCAGTATTTT.